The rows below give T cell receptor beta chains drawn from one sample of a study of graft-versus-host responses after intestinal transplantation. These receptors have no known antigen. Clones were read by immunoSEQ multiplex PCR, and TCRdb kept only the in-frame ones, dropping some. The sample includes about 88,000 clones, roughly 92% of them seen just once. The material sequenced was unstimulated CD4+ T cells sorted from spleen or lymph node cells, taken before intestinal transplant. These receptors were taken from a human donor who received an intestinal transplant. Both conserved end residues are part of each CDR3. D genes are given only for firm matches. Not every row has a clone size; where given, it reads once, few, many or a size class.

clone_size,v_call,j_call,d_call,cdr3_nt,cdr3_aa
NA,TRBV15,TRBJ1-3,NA,TGTGCCACCAGCAGAGGTGGAAACACCATATATTTT,CATSRGGNTIYF
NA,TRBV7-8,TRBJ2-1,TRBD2,TGTGCCAGCAGCTTAGGGACTAGCGGGGTCAATGAGCAGTTCTTC,CASSLGTSGVNEQFF
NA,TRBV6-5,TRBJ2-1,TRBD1,TGTGCCAGCAGTGCCGGGACAGGGGGTTACAATGAGCAGTTCTTC,CASSAGTGGYNEQFF
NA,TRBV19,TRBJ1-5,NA,TGTGCCAGTAGTAAGACTGAATTCAATCAGCCCCAGCATTTT,CASSKTEFNQPQHF
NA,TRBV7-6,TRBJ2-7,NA,TGTGCCAGCAGCTTAGAGGGACCCTACGAGCAGTACTTC,CASSLEGPYEQYF
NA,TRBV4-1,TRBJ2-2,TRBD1,TGCGCCAGCAGCCCCCGGGACAGTAGGATTACCGGGGAGCTGTTTTTT,CASSPRDSRITGELFF
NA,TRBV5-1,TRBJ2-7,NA,TGCGCCAGCAGCGTCCCCATGACTAGGGGGGAGCAGTACTTC,CASSVPMTRGEQYF
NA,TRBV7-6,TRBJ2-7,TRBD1,TGTGCCAGCAGCTTAGCGGGGCAGGGGGCCGCCTTTTCCTACGAGCAGTACTTC,CASSLAGQGAAFSYEQYF
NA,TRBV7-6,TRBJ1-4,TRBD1,TGTGCCAGCAGCTTACAGGGGGCAGGGGCAACTAATGAAAAACTGTTTTTT,CASSLQGAGATNEKLFF
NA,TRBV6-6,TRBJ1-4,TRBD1,TGTGCCAGCAGATTATCACAGGGGGCACAAGAAAAACTGTTTTTT,CASRLSQGAQEKLFF
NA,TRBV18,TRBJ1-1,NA,TGTGCCAGCTCACCGAGGGACGGGAACACTGAAGCTTTCTTT,CASSPRDGNTEAFF
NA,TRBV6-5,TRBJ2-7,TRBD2,TGTGCCAGCAGTTACCCGGGACTAGCGGTCTACGAGCAGTACTTC,CASSYPGLAVYEQYF
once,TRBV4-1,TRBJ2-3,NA,TGCGCCAGCAGCCAGCTAGCACCCACAGATACGCAGTATTTT,CASSQLAPTDTQYF
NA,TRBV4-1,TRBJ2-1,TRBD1,TGCGCCAGCAGCCCCCAGGGGGCGCGAGACAATGAGCAGTTCTTC,CASSPQGARDNEQFF
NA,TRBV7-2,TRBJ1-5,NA,TGTGCCAGCAGCTTGAGCCGCAATCAGCCCCAGCATTTT,CASSLSRNQPQHF
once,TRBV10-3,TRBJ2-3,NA,TGTGCCATCAGTCCCCCGTGGAGAGATACGCAGTATTTT,CAISPPWRDTQYF
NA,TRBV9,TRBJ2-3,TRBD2,TGTGCCAGCAGCCCAAAAGGGGGGCTAGCGGGAACCACAGATACGCAGTATTTT,CASSPKGGLAGTTDTQYF
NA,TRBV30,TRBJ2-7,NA,TGTGCCTGGAGTGCTATGAACTCCTACGAGCAGTACTTC,CAWSAMNSYEQYF
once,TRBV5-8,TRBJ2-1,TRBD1,TGTGCCAGCAGCCCCTCGGGACAGGGGTACAATGAGCAGTTCTTC,CASSPSGQGYNEQFF
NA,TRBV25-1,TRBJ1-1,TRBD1,TGTGCCAGCATTTCAGGGGGCGGCACTGAAGCTTTCTTT,CASISGGGTEAFF